One and the same sample provided the 10 T cell receptor beta chains below, sequenced in a study of cytomegalovirus exposure and HLA in healthy donors. The PCR was carried out with 60 Vbeta primers and 13 Jbeta primers. Clones were read by immunoSEQ multiplex PCR, and TCRdb kept only the in-frame ones, dropping some. Counted here are about 130,000 clones, 80% occurring once; the ten biggest clones make up around 2.2%. The sample comprised PBMCs. The receptor set was obtained from a man younger than 45 in good health and CMV-seronegative.

The chain is built from TRBV6-1 and TRBJ1-4, with no clear D. Per germline, CDR1 MNHNS and CDR2 SASEGT. With 3 bases removed from V and 4 bases from J, the gap between germline ends came to 9 bases. The CDR3 extends over 14 amino acids. CDR3 DNA sequence: TGTGCCAGCAGTGAGTTCGTAGTTAATGAAAAACTGTTTTTT. It translates to CASSEFVVNEKLFF.

The chain has TRBV9 and TRBJ2-5, with D hard to call. Germline V gene lookup returns CDR1 SGDLS and CDR2 YYNGEE. There are 16 residues in the CDR3. Trimming pared 0 bases from V and 2 bases from J, leaving 14 bases between. The CDR3 reads CASSVASHTNQETQYF. The CDR3 DNA reads TGTGCCAGCAGCGTAGCCAGTCACACCAATCAAGAGACCCAGTACTTC.

This clone was found a few times. V gene TRBV5-1 combines with J gene TRBJ2-7, with TRBD1 identical over 7 bases. The CDR3 totals 14 residues. V gave up 0 bases and J gave up 6 bases; unmatched junction bases: 6. Looked up from germline, CDR1 is SGHRS and CDR2 is YFSETQ. In nucleotides, the CDR3 is TGCGCCAGCAGCTTGGCTTTGCAGGGGGTCGAGCAGTACTTC. Translating gives CASSLALQGVEQYF.

The V and J genes are TRBV7-2 and TRBJ2-7; tentatively, D is TRBD2 (5 bases). V lost 1 base to trimming and J lost 6 bases, with 10 bases between them. CDR3 length: 13 amino acids. Germline CDR1 reads SGHTA; CDR2 reads FQGNSA. CDR3 in DNA: TGTGCCAGCAGCTTAGACGGGATGAGCGAGCAGTACTTC. This gives the protein CASSLDGMSEQYF.

This clone was seen just once. The V call is TRBV28, the J call TRBJ2-4, with 9 bases fitting TRBD1. The junction had 7 bases not matched to a gene; V was cut back by 6 bases and J by 4 bases. The CDR3 contains 15 residues. Germline V gene sequence: CDR1 MDHEN, CDR2 SYDVKM. The CDR3 reads CASSQGQGRKNIQYF. Written as DNA, the CDR3 is TGTGCCAGCAGCCAGGGACAGGGTAGGAAAAACATTCAGTACTTC.

The gene calls are TRBV9 and TRBJ2-1, with 7 bases identical to TRBD2. Germline V lookup: CDR1 SGDLS, CDR2 YYNGEE. The CDR3 is made up of 17 amino acids. V dropped 3 bases and J dropped 6; count of bases not matched to a gene: 15. The chain's CDR3 is CASSAGSGREFRNEQFF. In nucleotides, the CDR3 is TGTGCCAGCAGCGCGGGGAGTGGGCGGGAGTTCCGCAATGAGCAGTTCTTC.

This chain joins TRBV30 and TRBJ2-1, with a possible D match to TRBD1 (5 bases). The CDR3 spans 14 residues. With 5 bases removed from V and 0 bases from J, the gap between germline ends came to 11 bases. CDR1 and CDR2 from the germline V gene are GTSNPN and SVGIG (reference sequence). CDR3 sequence (DNA): TGTGCCTGGGGGGATCAGGGCTCCTACAATGAGCAGTTCTTC. It encodes CAWGDQGSYNEQFF. The variable domain in full, completed from reference TRBV30 and TRBJ2-1, reads SQTIHQWPATLVQPVGSPLSLECTVEGTSNPNLYWYRQAAGRGLQLLFYSVGIGQISSEVPQNLSASRPQDRQFILSSKKLLLSDSGFYLCAWGDQGSYNEQFFGPGTRLTVL.

V and J are TRBV30 and TRBJ2-5; D may be TRBD1 (6 bases). The J call may be incorrect, as the DNA end agrees better with TRBJ2-7. CDR1 and CDR2 from the germline V gene are GTSNPN and SVGIG (reference sequence). CDR3 length equals 12 residues. The CDR3 DNA is TGTGCCTGGTCCAGGGGCGGGTACGAGCAGTACTTC. The encoded protein is CAWSRGGYEQYF.

V gene TRBV6-6 combines with J gene TRBJ2-7; TRBD2 matches at 10 bases. The V and J ends lost 9 bases and 3 bases, in that order; junction bases with no gene match: 8. This CDR3 comprises 14 residues. The germline CDR1 and CDR2 sequences are MNHNY and SVGAGI (reference sequence). CDR3 nucleotides: TGTGCCAGTTCGAACGGACTAGCGGACTACGAGCAGTACTTC. Protein sequence: CASSNGLADYEQYF.

The chain combines TRBV5-6 with TRBJ1-6, with D possibly matching TRBD1 (5 bases). The V end lost 2 bases, the J end lost 10 bases, and 16 bases lay between the germline ends. This CDR3 spans 15 amino acids. Germline V CDR1 and CDR2: SGHDT, YYEEEE. The CDR3 reads CASSFPGLIGSPLHF. The CDR3 coding sequence is TGTGCCAGCAGCTTTCCAGGGCTAATTGGATCACCCCTCCACTTT.